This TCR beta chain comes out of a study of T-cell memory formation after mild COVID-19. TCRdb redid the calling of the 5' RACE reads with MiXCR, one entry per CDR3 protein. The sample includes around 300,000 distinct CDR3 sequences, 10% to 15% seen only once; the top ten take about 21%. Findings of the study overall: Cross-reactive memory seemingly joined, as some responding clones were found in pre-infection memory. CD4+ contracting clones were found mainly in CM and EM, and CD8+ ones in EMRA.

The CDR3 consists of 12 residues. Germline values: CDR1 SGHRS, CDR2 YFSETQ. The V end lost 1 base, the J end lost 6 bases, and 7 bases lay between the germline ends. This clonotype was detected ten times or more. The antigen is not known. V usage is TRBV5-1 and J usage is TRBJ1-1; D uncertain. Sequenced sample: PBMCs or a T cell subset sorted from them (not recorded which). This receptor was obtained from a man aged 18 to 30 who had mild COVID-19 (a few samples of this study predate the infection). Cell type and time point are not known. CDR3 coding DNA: TGCGCCAGCAGCTTGTCGGGCGCTGAAGCTTTCTTT. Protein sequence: CASSLSGAEAFF.